The 27 T cell receptor beta chains below come from one sample, sequenced in a study of PD-L1 blockade in urothelial cancer. The assay was immunoSEQ multiplex PCR, and TCRdb's table has in-frame clones only and misses some. In the table there are 70,000 or so clones, approximately 80% of which are singletons. Sequenced material: PBMCs, taken around atezolizumab (anti-PD-L1) treatment. Receptors were obtained from a man in his 70s with urothelial cancer.

This clone came up once. This chain connects TRBV2 to TRBJ1-4; TRBD1 agrees at 11 bases. Germline V gene sequence: CDR1 SNHLY, CDR2 FYNNEI. Trimming removed 6 bases from V and 7 bases from J; junction bases left unmatched: 10. The CDR3 totals 16 residues. The CDR3 spells CASSGGTGGIGEKLFF. As DNA, the CDR3 is TGTGCCAGCAGCGGGGGGACAGGGGGAATTGGTGAAAAACTGTTTTTT.

This clone has ten or more counts. This chain connects TRBV19 to TRBJ1-2; D may be TRBD1 (6 bases). V was clipped by 5 bases and J by 0 bases, with 10 bases between them. CDR3 length: 14 residues. Germline CDR1 LNHDA, CDR2 SQIVND (reference sequence). DNA of the CDR3: TGTGCCAGTAGTTCACAGGGTGCTAACTATGGCTACACCTTC. Translation: CASSSQGANYGYTF.

The V and J genes are TRBV9 and TRBJ2-7; maybe TRBD1 (5 bases). The germline V and J ends were trimmed by 3 bases and 0 bases, with 28 bases remaining between them. The CDR3 covers 20 residues. The germline CDR1 and CDR2 sequences are SGDLS and YYNGEE. The CDR3 loop reads CASSAQTPRPRQGLSYEQYF. The CDR3 bases are TGTGCCAGCAGCGCCCAAACCCCCAGGCCCCGGCAGGGCCTCTCCTACGAGCAGTACTTC.

The chain uses TRBV28 and TRBJ2-3; 9 positions agree with TRBD2. V lost 6 bases to trimming and J lost 0 bases; unmatched junction nucleotides: 7. Germline V gives CDR1 MDHEN, CDR2 SYDVKM. This CDR3 contains 16 residues. The CDR3 nucleotides are TGTGCCAGCAGACCCCAGCGGGGGGCTAGCACAGATACGCAGTATTTT. Translation gives CASRPQRGASTDTQYF.

V usage is TRBV28 and J usage is TRBJ1-2; perhaps TRBD1 as D (5 bases). The germline V gene encodes CDR1 MDHEN and CDR2 SYDVKM. V lost 4 bases and J lost 4, with 13 bases in between. The CDR3 has 14 amino acids. Here the CDR3 reads CASSSGGSAYGYTF. In nucleotides, the CDR3 is TGTGCCAGCAGTTCGGGGGGGTCCGCCTATGGCTACACCTTC.

The gene calls are TRBV4-1 and TRBJ2-5; 7 positions match TRBD2. CDR1 and CDR2 (germline): MGHRA, YSYEKL. This CDR3 has 18 amino acids. V trimming: 1 base; J trimming: 5 bases; junction bases outside the gene matches: 16. The CDR3 reads CASSQVFPSGTTSETQYF. CDR3 sequence (DNA): TGCGCCAGCAGCCAAGTGTTCCCCTCCGGGACTACCTCCGAGACCCAGTACTTC.

The genes are TRBV6-6 and TRBJ1-5, with 8 bases aligning to TRBD1. The germline V gene has CDR1 MNHNY and CDR2 SVGAGI (reference sequence). CDR3 length equals 14 residues. V shed 6 bases, J shed 8 bases, and the junction held 9 bases outside the gene matches. The CDR3 DNA reads TGTGCCAGCAGCCCGGGACAGGCTACCAAGCCCCAGCATTTT. It yields the protein CASSPGQATKPQHF.

The V call is TRBV18, the J call TRBJ2-5, with 9 bases identical to TRBD1. The CDR3 is 15 amino acids. V shed 3 bases, J shed 5 bases, and the junction held 7 bases outside the gene matches. Germline V gene lookup returns CDR1 KGHSH and CDR2 LQKENI. The CDR3 loop reads CASSPNGQGRETQYF. In DNA form, the CDR3 reads TGTGCCAGCTCACCGAACGGACAGGGGAGGGAGACCCAGTACTTC.

The chain employs TRBV30 and TRBJ1-5; TRBD1 agrees at 7 bases. CDR1 and CDR2 (germline): GTSNPN, SVGIG (reference sequence). The CDR3 contains 14 residues. With 0 bases clipped from V and 5 bases from J, the junction kept 4 bases outside the gene matches. This CDR3 reads CAWSVGGTDQPQHF. CDR3 bases: TGTGCCTGGAGTGTAGGAGGGACAGATCAGCCCCAGCATTTT.

The chain combines TRBV28 with TRBJ2-7; perhaps TRBD2 as D (6 bases). The germline gives CDR1 MDHEN, CDR2 SYDVKM. Trimming cost V 2 bases and J 0 bases, with 8 bases left between them. The CDR3 covers 14 residues. The CDR3 reads CASSLTGVSYEQYF. DNA for the CDR3: TGTGCCAGCAGTTTAACGGGAGTCTCCTACGAGCAGTACTTC.

The V gene is TRBV14, the J gene TRBJ2-5, with D possibly matching TRBD2 (6 bases). The CDR3 contains 16 residues. Germline CDR1 and CDR2: SGHDN and FVKESK. V was clipped by 5 bases and J by 1 base, with 17 bases between them. The CDR3 nucleotides are TGTGCCAGCAGCGAAGGGAGGACTACGATCCAAGAGACCCAGTACTTC. Its protein is CASSEGRTTIQETQYF.

The chain has TRBV30 and TRBJ2-1, with TRBD1 matching 7 bases. With 0 bases clipped from V and 3 bases from J, the junction kept 5 bases outside the gene matches. The CDR3 is 15 residues long. CDR1 and CDR2 from the germline V gene are GTSNPN and SVGIG (reference sequence). The CDR3 DNA is TGTGCCTGGAGTGTAGGGGACAGCTTCTACAATGAGCAGTTCTTC. This codes for CAWSVGDSFYNEQFF. The full variable domain, its missing parts supplied by reference TRBV30 and TRBJ2-1, is SQTIHQWPATLVQPVGSPLSLECTVEGTSNPNLYWYRQAAGRGLQLLFYSVGIGQISSEVPQNLSASRPQDRQFILSSKKLLLSDSGFYLCAWSVGDSFYNEQFFGPGTRLTVL.

A few counts support this clone. The chain joins TRBV4-2 to TRBJ2-3; D ambiguous. CDR3 length: 14 amino acids. Trimming removed 0 bases from V and 0 bases from J, with 4 bases in between. The germline V gene encodes CDR1 LGHNA and CDR2 YNFKEQ. CDR3 residues: CASSQDRSTDTQYF. Here the CDR3 DNA reads TGTGCCAGCAGCCAAGACAGGAGCACAGATACGCAGTATTTT.

In its sample, this clone was seen once. The chain joins TRBV5-4 to TRBJ2-7; 9 positions agree with TRBD1. The CDR3 totals 16 residues. Unmatched junction bases numbered 11, after V lost 3 bases and J lost 4 bases. Germline V lookup: CDR1 SGHNT, CDR2 YYREEE (reference sequence). CDR3 bases: TGTGCCAGCAGCTCGGGACAGGGTACGACGTGGTACGAGCAGTACTTC. This sequence encodes CASSSGQGTTWYEQYF. Full variable domain (rest looked up from reference TRBV5-4 and TRBJ2-7): ETGVTQSPTHLIKTRGQQVTLRCSSQSGHNTVSWYQQALGQGPQFIFQYYREEENGRGNFPPRFSGLQFPNYSSELNVNALELDDSALYLCASSSGQGTTWYEQYFGPGTRLTVT.

V is TRBV7-9 and J is TRBJ1-4, with D maybe TRBD1 (5 bases). CDR3 size: 16 residues. Germline V gene sequence: CDR1 SEHNR, CDR2 FQNEAQ (reference sequence). The V and J ends lost 5 bases and 3 bases respectively, with 16 bases between them. CDR3 amino acids: CASSPGISSPNEKLFF. CDR3 nucleotide sequence: TGTGCCAGCAGCCCAGGGATTTCAAGTCCTAATGAAAAACTGTTTTTT.

The V call is TRBV4-1, the J call TRBJ1-2; 7 bases agree with TRBD1. Germline trimming cut 6 bases from V and 7 bases from J; bases unmatched to any gene: 11. CDR1 and CDR2 from the germline V gene are MGHRA and YSYEKL. The CDR3 is 14 amino acids. This CDR3 reads CASSQTGTEGGYTF. The CDR3 region has the DNA TGCGCCAGCAGTCAAACCGGGACAGAAGGTGGCTACACCTTC.

J is TRBJ2-2 and V is TRBV6-6, with 12 bases lining up with TRBD2. V lost 7 bases, J lost 5 bases, and 8 bases stayed unmatched. CDR3 length equals 16 residues. CDR1 is MNHNY and CDR2 is SVGAGI in the germline V gene (reference sequence). The CDR3 region has the DNA TGTGCCAGCAACCTAGGACTAGCGGGAAGAACCGGGGAGCTGTTTTTT. Its protein product is CASNLGLAGRTGELFF.

The count of this clone is one. The genes are TRBV5-6 and TRBJ2-5, with TRBD1 identical over 9 bases. Trimming at V came to 3 bases and at J to 2 bases, leaving 5 bases not matched to a gene. CDR3 length: 15 amino acids. Germline V gene lookup returns CDR1 SGHDT and CDR2 YYEEEE. Here the CDR3 DNA reads TGTGCCAGCAGCTCTGACAGGGGGTTTCAAGAGACCCAGTACTTC. Its translation is CASSSDRGFQETQYF.

The chain combines TRBV2 with TRBJ2-2; D is undetermined. V was clipped by 3 bases and J by 0 bases, with 8 bases between them. The CDR3 has 15 residues. The germline V gene has CDR1 SNHLY and CDR2 FYNNEI. In DNA form, the CDR3 reads TGTGCCAGCAGTGATGAGGCAGCGAACACCGGGGAGCTGTTTTTT. Translated, it gives CASSDEAANTGELFF.

As for this clone: Other DNA sequences in the same sample also yield this CDR3. The chain links TRBV20-1 to TRBJ2-1; D might be TRBD2 (5 bases). From germline, CDR1 is DFQATT and CDR2 SNEGSKA (reference sequence). Trimming pared 3 bases from V and 7 bases from J, leaving 7 bases between. The CDR3 is 11 amino acids. CDR3 nucleotide sequence: TGCAGTGCTAGGGGAGATAATGAGCAGTTCTTC. This codes for CSARGDNEQFF.

CDR3 amino acids: CASSLIEANTEAFF. CDR3 DNA: TGTGCCAGCAGCTTAATAGAAGCGAACACTGAAGCTTTCTTT. The genes are TRBV7-6 and TRBJ1-1; D call uncertain. Trimming stripped 2 bases from V and 1 base from J, with 8 bases between. Germline V CDR1 and CDR2: SGHVS, FNYEAQ. This CDR3 region has 14 residues.

This chain links TRBV7-6 with TRBJ1-6, with D unclear. This CDR3 has 14 residues. Trimming cost V 3 bases and J 5 bases, with 8 bases left between them. Per germline, CDR1 SGHVS and CDR2 FNYEAQ. The CDR3 DNA is TGTGCCAGCAGCTTCGGGAACAATAATTCACCCCTCCACTTT. Amino acids: CASSFGNNNSPLHF.

This clone was detected only a few times. One end of the junction is discordant with germline, which a read error may explain. The chain combines TRBV7-3 with TRBJ2-2; 9 nucleotides align to TRBD1. The CDR3 covers 16 residues. Per the germline V gene, CDR1 is SGHTA and CDR2 is FQGTGA. DNA of the CDR3: TGTGCCAGCAGCGTAACAGGGGGCGTGGGGACCGGGGAGCTGTTTTTT. It encodes CASSVTGGVGTGELFF.

This chain connects TRBV6-5 to TRBJ1-2; D possibly corresponds to TRBD1 (5 bases). Between the trimmed V and J ends, which lost 2 bases and 2 bases, there was a span of 9 bases. Germline V gives CDR1 MNHEY, CDR2 SVGAGI. The CDR3 length is 14 residues. The chain's CDR3 is CASSYGATNYGYTF. CDR3 DNA: TGTGCCAGCAGTTACGGGGCAACAAACTATGGCTACACCTTC.

V usage is TRBV14 and J usage is TRBJ1-2, with no clear D. Germline-derived CDR1 and CDR2 are SGHDN and FVKESK. V was shortened by 1 base and J by 3 bases, with 6 bases between the two germline ends. The length of the CDR3 is 13 residues. The DNA for the CDR3 is TGTGCCAGCAGCCAAGTGTCCTACTATGGCTACACCTTC. This encodes CASSQVSYYGYTF.

This clone was recorded once. This chain links TRBV5-1 with TRBJ1-2, with 10 bases matching TRBD1. The CDR3 consists of 14 residues. Germline-derived CDR1 and CDR2 are SGHRS and YFSETQ. The trim removed 3 bases at V and 8 bases at J, leaving 7 bases unmatched. The chain's CDR3 is CASSYSGTGEGYTF. CDR3 coding DNA: TGCGCCAGCAGCTACTCCGGGACAGGGGAAGGCTACACCTTC.

This rearrangement joins TRBV10-2 to TRBJ2-7, with D unresolved. The CDR3 is 14 amino acids. V was cut by 6 bases and J by 7 bases, with 19 bases left in between. Germline V lookup: CDR1 WSHSY, CDR2 SAAADI. The CDR3 protein is CASRVDLGLTEQYF. Written as DNA, the CDR3 is TGCGCCAGCAGAGTCGACCTGGGCCTTACGGAGCAGTACTTC.